The clone carrying this T cell receptor beta chain is a singleton in its sample. What it recognizes is unknown. This entry comes from a study of T cell clones after liver transplantation. Looking at the study overall: Liver transplant recipients had immunosuppression withdrawal attempted within 2 years. Draws occurred before transplant, before withdrawal, and after complete or failed withdrawal.

Sequencing used immunoSEQ multiplex PCR; TCRdb keeps in-frame clones, though not all of them. The sample records 40,000 to 55,000 clones, just over 85% being singletons. Thawed unstimulated PBMCs were FACS-sorted by CD3, CD4 and CD8 into two populations. Study-level results: Graft donor-reactive T cells may have migrated into the graft rather than being deleted.

This CDR3 has 15 amino acids. Germline V gene sequence: CDR1 MNHNS, CDR2 SASEGT. V was pared by 4 bases and J by 4 bases, with 16 bases between. This clonotype was sampled from a human patient who received a liver transplant. Some T cells may arise from the graft donor. The sample in question was CD4+ T cells from blood, obtained 24 months after liver transplant. The chain links TRBV6-1 to TRBJ2-5; D is undetermined. The CDR3 spells CASSVDRVGPETQYF. Written as DNA, the CDR3 is TGTGCCAGCAGTGTGGATAGAGTGGGTCCAGAGACCCAGTACTTC.